This T cell receptor (beta chain) was observed in a study of beta chain features in type 1 diabetes. This clone was observed a handful of times. Its antigen is not known. CDR1 is ENHRY, CDR2 SYGVKD, per germline. CDR3 length equals 13 residues. Losses at the gene ends were 5 bases for V and 7 bases for J; bases not matched to a gene: 2. Sequenced material consisted of expressed TCRB transcripts (all of the isolated RNA was reverse transcribed). Profiling relied on immunoSEQ multiplex PCR, and the TCRdb table lists in-frame clones only, not all of them. The sample has 140,000 or so clones, around 13% seen once. Points from the study as a whole: VDJ junctions sequenced from type 1 diabetes patients showed fewer insertions and more deletions. TCRB CDR3s from Type 1 diabetes patients were moderately but significantly shorter in all four CD4+ subsets.

The clonotype was recovered from a man between 18 and 35 years old with type 1 diabetes. The chain uses TRBV10-3 and TRBJ1-4; TRBD1 matches at 9 bases. Sequencing was done on a sample of central memory CD4+ T cells from blood. The CDR3 spells CAISTGGSEKLFF. The CDR3 region has the DNA TGTGCCATCAGTACAGGGGGCTCTGAAAAACTGTTTTTT.